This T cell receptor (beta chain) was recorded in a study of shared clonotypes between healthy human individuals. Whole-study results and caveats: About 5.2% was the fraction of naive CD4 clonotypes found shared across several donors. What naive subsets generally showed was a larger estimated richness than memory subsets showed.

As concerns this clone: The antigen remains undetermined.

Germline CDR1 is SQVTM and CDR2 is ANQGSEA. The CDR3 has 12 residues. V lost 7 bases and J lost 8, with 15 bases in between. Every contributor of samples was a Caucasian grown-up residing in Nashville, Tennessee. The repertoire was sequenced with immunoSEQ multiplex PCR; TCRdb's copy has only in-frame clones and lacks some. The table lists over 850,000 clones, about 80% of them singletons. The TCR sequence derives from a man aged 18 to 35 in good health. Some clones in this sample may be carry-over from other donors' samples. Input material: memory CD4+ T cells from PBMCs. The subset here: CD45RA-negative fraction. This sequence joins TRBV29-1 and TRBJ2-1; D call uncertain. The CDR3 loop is CSGNTPGDEQFF. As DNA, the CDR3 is TGCAGCGGTAACACACCGGGCGATGAGCAGTTCTTC.